One and the same sample provided the 5 T cell receptor beta chains below, sequenced in a study of control samples from healthy donors and cancer patients. Assay: immunoSEQ multiplex PCR; the TCRdb copy retains only in-frame clones and omits some. The profile shows under 150,000 clones, approximately 95% of them singletons. The source material was blood. These TCRs come from a man aged 30-40 years in good health.

The chain carries TRBV27 and TRBJ1-4; 7 bases line up with TRBD1. The CDR3 length is 15 residues. Trimming cost V 4 bases and J 7 bases; bases outside gene matches: 9. Germline CDR1 and CDR2: MNHEY and SMNVEV (reference sequence). CDR3 in DNA: TGTGCCAGCAGTTCTCCGGGACAGCCATTTGAAAAACTGTTTTTT. Its translation: CASSSPGQPFEKLFF. The whole variable domain, remainder taken from reference TRBV27 and TRBJ1-4, is EAQVTQNPRYLITVTGKKLTVTCSQNMNHEYMSWYRQDPGLGLRQIYYSMNVEVTDKGDVPEGYKVSRKEKRNFPLILESPSPNQTSLYFCASSSPGQPFEKLFFGSGTQLSVL.

This chain joins TRBV5-6 and TRBJ2-2; the match to TRBD2 covers 13 bases. The CDR3 sequence is 16 residues long. Trimming at V came to 2 bases and at J to 7 bases, leaving 5 bases not matched to a gene. Germline V gene sequence: CDR1 SGHDT, CDR2 YYEEEE. CDR3 sequence: CASSLLAGGRGGELFF. The CDR3 DNA is TGTGCCAGCAGCTTACTAGCGGGGGGGCGAGGCGGGGAGCTGTTTTTT.

The chain carries TRBV30 and TRBJ1-4; D might be TRBD1 (6 bases). This CDR3 comprises 15 residues. Germline V gene lookup returns CDR1 GTSNPN and CDR2 SVGIG (reference sequence). The ends were cut back, 0 bases at V and 8 bases at J, with 16 bases in the middle. For the CDR3, the DNA is TGTGCCTGGAGTGTACGGGGGCTCCTGGGGGAAAAACTGTTTTTT. Translation: CAWSVRGLLGEKLFF.

The rearrangement joins TRBV4-2 to TRBJ2-7, with 16 bases fitting TRBD2. After removal of 6 bases from V and 4 bases from J, the junction contained 6 bases not matched to a gene. The CDR3 length is 16 residues. Germline-derived CDR1 and CDR2 are LGHNA and YNFKEQ. CDR3 loop: CASSPGTSGGVYEQYF. The CDR3 DNA is TGTGCCAGCAGTCCCGGGACTAGCGGGGGGGTTTACGAGCAGTACTTC.

V gene TRBV18 combines with J gene TRBJ1-3; D may be TRBD1 (5 bases). Looked up from germline, CDR1 is KGHSH and CDR2 is LQKENI. Trimming cost V 2 bases and J 0 bases, with 17 bases left between them. The CDR3 loop spans 18 amino acids. As DNA, the CDR3 is TGTGCCAGCTCACCAGTGACAGCCTTCGGGTCCTCTGGAAACACCATATATTTT. The encoded protein is CASSPVTAFGSSGNTIYF.